This paragraph covers one T cell receptor (beta chain) sequence. The CDR3 contains 15 residues. Unmatched junction bases numbered 6, after V lost 6 bases and J lost 4 bases. CDR1 is SGHTA and CDR2 is FQGNSA in the germline V gene. TCRdb reprocessed the RT-PCR reads via MiXCR and lists one record per CDR3 protein. The sample lists about 1,600 distinct CDR3 sequences, 6.5% to 9% seen once, with over 15% in the top ten. The data belong to a study of patients and donors after allogeneic stem cell transplantation. Sequenced sample: blood, either unsorted or a sorted T cell fraction (not recorded which). This rearrangement joins TRBV7-2 to TRBJ2-3, with TRBD2 matching 11 bases. The sequence was obtained from a human donor who was either an allogeneic HSCT recipient or a stem cell or donor lymphocyte infusion donor (not recorded which). It is not recorded whose cells these are; they may come from a transplant donor. The CDR3 is CASSYVAGGSDTQYF. CDR3 bases: TGTGCCAGCAGTTATGTAGCGGGAGGGTCAGATACGCAGTATTTT.